The T cell receptor (beta chain) under discussion was sequenced for a study of technical replicates of blood from a handful of donors. The CDR3 has 17 amino acids. Germline V CDR1 and CDR2: LNHDA, SQIVND (reference sequence). Losses at the gene ends were 3 bases for V and 3 bases for J; bases not matched to a gene: 9. Method: immunoSEQ multiplex PCR; TCRdb's copy keeps in-frame clones and lacks some. There are 80,000 or so clones in the sample; roughly 96% occur only once, and 0.2% lies in the top ten. Sequencing was done on a sample of T cells isolated from PBMCs. This TCR came from a human donor in good health. The V and J genes are TRBV19 and TRBJ2-3; 10 positions match TRBD2. The CDR3, as DNA: TGTGCCAGTAGTATCCTATCTAGCGGGGGTCCGACAGATACGCAGTATTTT. Its translation is CASSILSSGGPTDTQYF.